This is a list of T cell receptor beta chains from one sample in a study of response to subunit inactivated influenza vaccine. Each CDR3 protein gets one entry after TCRdb re-called the RT-PCR reads with MiXCR. In the table there are about 700,000 distinct CDR3 sequences, around 14% of which are singletons. The input for sequencing was PBMCs from blood, taken 14 to 15 days before vaccination. The source of these receptors is a man between 50 and 59 years old who received an inactivated influenza vaccine. CDR3s include the opening cysteine and the closing phenylalanine or tryptophan. D genes are given only for firm matches. Size tells how often a clone was seen (once, few, many) or the class of an expanded clone, and some rows leave it out.

d_call j_call v_call clone_size cdr3_nt cdr3_aa
. TRBJ2-7 TRBV7-3 . TGTGCCAGCAGCGTACACCATGAATCCTACGAGCAGTACTTC CASSVHHESYEQYF
. TRBJ2-7 TRBV7-2 . TGTGCCAGCAGCTTAGTAGGGGGGTTGGGGGACTACGAGCAGTACTTC CASSLVGGLGDYEQYF
. TRBJ1-3 TRBV14 . TGTGCCAGCAGCCCGGGACTGTACTCTGGAAACACCATATATTTT CASSPGLYSGNTIYF
. TRBJ1-6 TRBV28 . TGTGCCAGCAGGCGTGAGATTCAATCACCCCTCCACTTT CASRREIQSPLHF
TRBD1 TRBJ2-3 TRBV20-1 few TGCAGTGCTAGACCCTACAGGGGGAAATTGACAGATACGCAGTATTTT CSARPYRGKLTDTQYF
TRBD2 TRBJ2-7 TRBV10-3 few TGTGCCATCAGTGAACGAAAGGCCTCGGGACTAGCGGGAGTCTTGGTTTGCTACGAGCAGTACTTC CAISERKASGLAGVLVCYEQYF
TRBD1 TRBJ1-2 TRBV10-3 . TGTGCCATCAGTGAGTCGAAATCTGGGACAGGCGTCTATGGCTACACCTTC CAISESKSGTGVYGYTF
. TRBJ1-1 TRBV7-8 few TGTGCCAGCAGCTTCAGGGTTTCGAACACTGAAGCTTTCTTT CASSFRVSNTEAFF
. TRBJ1-2 TRBV28 few TGTGCCAGCAGTTTTAGTCGAAGTGGCTACACCTTC CASSFSRSGYTF
. TRBJ2-3 TRBV2 . TGTGCCAGCAGTGGCGCTAGGGGTGGTGCAGATACGCAGTATTTT CASSGARGGADTQYF
. TRBJ2-7 TRBV19 few TGTGCCAGTAGTATAGTGGACAACTCCTACGAGCAGTACTTC CASSIVDNSYEQYF
TRBD1 TRBJ1-1 TRBV20-1 few TGCAGTGCTAGAGAACAGGGGACCTTCAGCACTGAAGCTTTCTTT CSAREQGTFSTEAFF
TRBD2 TRBJ2-5 TRBV28 . TGTGCCAGCAATCATGGGGCTAGCGGGGGGAGGTCACAAGAGACCCAGTACTTC CASNHGASGGRSQETQYF
TRBD2 TRBJ2-1 TRBV20-1 many TGCAGTGCTAGGGAGGGGTCGGGACTAGCGGGGAGTTACAATGAGCAGTTCTTC CSAREGSGLAGSYNEQFF
TRBD2 TRBJ2-3 TRBV28 . TGTGCCAGCAGTCCTACTAGCGGGGTTATCACAGATACGCAGTATTTT CASSPTSGVITDTQYF
. TRBJ2-2 TRBV7-2 . TGTGCCAGCAGGAGGTTAGGGGAGCTGTTTTTT CASRRLGELFF
. TRBJ2-7 TRBV5-1 many TGCGCCAGCAGCCCGGGGGGGGGACAGTTCGGCGAGCAGTACTTC CASSPGGGQFGEQYF
. TRBJ2-7 TRBV28 few TGTGCCAGCAGTCCCCACAGGAATACCTACGAGCAGTACTTC CASSPHRNTYEQYF
. TRBJ2-7 TRBV4-3 . TGCGCCAGCAGCCGGGGGGGCTATAGCGAGCAGTACTTC CASSRGGYSEQYF